Listed here are 24 T cell receptor beta chains from one sample, sequenced in a study of T cell repertoires in cytomegalovirus infection. Each CDR3 protein is one row after TCRdb ran MiXCR on the reads. The sample contains fewer than 1,000,000 distinct CDR3 sequences, roughly 30% of which appear only once. Their cognate antigens are unknown. The source was cultured CD8+ T cells from PBMCs, collected from culture after CMV antigen stimulation. These receptor sequences come from a human donor in good health (CMV status not recorded). Some clones in this sample may be carry-over from other donors' samples.

This clonotype was seen at least ten times. The chain uses TRBV7-2 and TRBJ2-5; D uncertain. CDR3 length: 13 amino acids. CDR1 and CDR2 (germline): SGHTA, FQGNSA. Trimming left V 3 bases short and J 3 bases short, with 8 bases between. The CDR3 spells CASSFWQEETQYF. The CDR3 DNA reads as TGTGCCAGCAGCTTCTGGCAGGAAGAGACCCAGTACTTC.

This clonotype has just a few counts. The DNA for the CDR3 is TGTGCCAGCAGTGAGTCCGGACTAGCGGGGAGCACAGATACGCAGTATTTT. This gives the protein CASSESGLAGSTDTQYF. The V and J genes are TRBV6-5 and TRBJ2-3, with 12 positions matching TRBD2. V was pared by 5 bases and J by 0 bases, with 6 bases of the junction left unmatched. The CDR3 consists of 17 residues. Germline V gene lookup returns CDR1 MNHEY and CDR2 SVGAGI.

This chain links TRBV5-6 with TRBJ2-7; D ambiguous. CDR3 length: 13 amino acids. CDR1 and CDR2 (germline): SGHDT, YYEEEE. The V and J ends lost 4 bases and 4 bases respectively, with 12 bases between them. This CDR3 reads CASSLGSRYEQYF. In DNA, the CDR3 is TGTGCCAGCAGCCTTGGAAGTCGGTACGAGCAGTACTTC.

The chain has TRBV20-1 and TRBJ2-3; no clear D gene. Looked up from germline, CDR1 is DFQATT and CDR2 is SNEGSKA (reference sequence). The CDR3 loop spans 10 amino acids. DNA for the CDR3: TGCAGGACTAGCACAGATACGCAGTATTTT. It is translated as CRTSTDTQYF.

The chain uses TRBV27 and TRBJ2-3; a weak D match, TRBD2 (6 bases). CDR1 and CDR2 from the germline V gene are MNHEY and SMNVEV (reference sequence). V was pared by 7 bases and J by 1 base, with 12 bases between. The length of the CDR3 is 14 residues. CDR3 protein: CASTGRGGTDTQYF. CDR3 nucleotides: TGTGCCAGCACTGGGCGGGGTGGCACAGATACGCAGTATTTT.

This clonotype has at least ten counts. The chain employs TRBV7-8 and TRBJ1-1; D gene unclear. The CDR3 sequence is 14 residues long. CDR1 is SGHVS, CDR2 FQNEAQ, per germline. Trimming removed 6 bases from V and 3 bases from J, with 14 bases in between. CDR3 loop: CASRFNSMDTEAFF. DNA for the CDR3: TGTGCCAGCAGATTTAACTCTATGGACACTGAAGCTTTCTTT.

The V and J genes are TRBV7-3 and TRBJ2-1; D is undetermined. Germline V gene sequence: CDR1 SGHTA, CDR2 FQGTGA. This CDR3 has 17 residues. Trimming removed 2 bases at V and 0 bases at J, with 14 bases between. The CDR3 reads CASSLLGRLSSYNEQFF. Here the CDR3 DNA reads TGTGCCAGCAGCTTACTTGGCCGCTTGAGCTCCTACAATGAGCAGTTCTTC. The entire variable domain, with the rest obtained from reference TRBV7-3 and TRBJ2-1, is as follows: GAGVSQTPSNKVTEKGKYVELRCDPISGHTALYWYRQSLGQGPEFLIYFQGTGAADDSGLPNDRFFAVRPEGSVSTLKIQRTERGDSAVYLCASSLLGRLSSYNEQFFGPGTRLTVL.

The chain couples TRBV5-5 to TRBJ2-5; D call uncertain. The germline V and J ends were trimmed by 6 bases and 0 bases, with 15 bases remaining between them. The CDR3 totals 15 residues. Germline values: CDR1 SGHKS, CDR2 YYEKEE (reference sequence). As DNA, the CDR3 is TGTGCCAGCAATTCCAGCCGGGCCAACCAAGAGACCCAGTACTTC. Translation gives CASNSSRANQETQYF. Full variable domain (remainder filled in from reference TRBV5-5 and TRBJ2-5): DAGVTQSPTHLIKTRGQQVTLRCSPISGHKSVSWYQQVLGQGPQFIFQYYEKEERGRGNFPDRFSARQFPNYSSELNVNALLLGDSALYLCASNSSRANQETQYFGPGTRLLVL.

The chain links TRBV6-6 to TRBJ2-7; D is possibly TRBD2 (6 bases). Germline CDR1 is MNHNY and CDR2 is SVGAGI (reference sequence). Between the trimmed V and J ends, which lost 4 bases and 7 bases, there was a span of 11 bases. The CDR3 covers 12 residues. The CDR3 DNA sequence: TGTGCCAGCAGTTCCTGGGCGGGGGAGCAGTACTTC. The encoded protein is CASSSWAGEQYF.

This clonotype was observed many times. The rearrangement joins TRBV6-1 to TRBJ1-5; D ambiguous. The CDR3 extends over 16 amino acids. V shed 0 bases and J shed 1 base, with 10 bases lying between them. Germline V lookup: CDR1 MNHNS, CDR2 SASEGT. The CDR3 loop reads CASSEAPVGSNQPQHF. CDR3 DNA sequence: TGTGCCAGCAGTGAAGCCCCCGTAGGGAGCAATCAGCCCCAGCATTTT.

The rearrangement joins TRBV7-2 to TRBJ1-2, with 10 positions matching TRBD1. The length of the CDR3 is 17 residues. Trimming cost V 5 bases and J 2 bases; bases outside gene matches: 11. Per germline, CDR1 SGHTA and CDR2 FQGNSA. The CDR3 here is CASSPTDRGEENYGYTF. The CDR3 bases are TGTGCCAGCAGCCCGACGGACAGGGGGGAGGAAAACTATGGCTACACCTTC. The entire variable domain, with the rest obtained from reference TRBV7-2 and TRBJ1-2, is as follows: GAGVSQSPSNKVTEKGKDVELRCDPISGHTALYWYRQSLGQGLEFLIYFQGNSAPDKSGLPSDRFSAERTGGSVSTLTIQRTQQEDSAVYLCASSPTDRGEENYGYTFGSGTRLTVV.

This clonotype was observed a few times. A read error may account for a junction end that differs from germline. CDR3 nucleotide sequence: TGTGCTAGCAGCTTGAATCCAGGGACAGGAGATACGCAGTATTTT. Translated: CASSLNPGTGDTQYF. J is TRBJ2-3 and V is TRBV7-7; TRBD1 aligns across 8 bases. Per the germline V gene, CDR1 is SSHAT and CDR2 is FNYEAQ (reference sequence). The CDR3 is 15 amino acids.

V is TRBV11-1 and J is TRBJ1-1, with D uncertain. Trimming removed 3 bases from V and 0 bases from J, with 8 bases in between. The CDR3 extends over 14 amino acids. Germline V gene data show CDR1 as SGHAT and CDR2 as FQDESV (reference sequence). CDR3 loop: CASSFKVMNTEAFF. The CDR3, as DNA: TGTGCCAGCAGCTTTAAGGTAATGAACACTGAAGCTTTCTTT.

The rearrangement uses TRBV12-3 or TRBV12-4 and TRBJ1-2; D is perhaps TRBD1 (5 bases). The CDR3 has 16 residues. Trimming left V 5 bases short and J 4 bases short, with 20 bases between. CDR3 residues: CASSGGFTREGYGYTF. The CDR3 DNA is TGTGCCAGCAGTGGGGGTTTTACACGAGAAGGCTATGGCTACACCTTC.

In its sample, this clonotype was seen a few times. The rearrangement links TRBV19 to TRBJ1-1, with no clear D. V was shortened by 1 base and J by 8 bases, with 11 bases between the two germline ends. The CDR3 runs to 13 residues. Germline values: CDR1 LNHDA, CDR2 SQIVND (reference sequence). The CDR3 loop is CASSIGAGVEAFF. The DNA of the CDR3 is TGTGCCAGTAGTATAGGTGCGGGCGTCGAAGCTTTCTTT.

This clonotype was found a few times. V is TRBV6-8 and J is TRBJ1-2, with D tentatively TRBD1 (5 bases). The CDR3 consists of 14 residues. Germline V gene sequence: CDR1 MNHGY, CDR2 SAAAGT. Trimming took off 7 bases at V and 2 bases at J, with 14 bases between the two ends. CDR3: CASTNWGGNYGYTF. In DNA, the CDR3 is TGTGCCAGCACTAATTGGGGGGGAAACTATGGCTACACCTTC.

The rearrangement links TRBV2 to TRBJ2-7, with 10 bases aligning to TRBD1. V gave up 6 bases and J gave up 0 bases; unmatched junction bases: 5. This CDR3 has 15 residues. The germline CDR1 and CDR2 sequences are SNHLY and FYNNEI. The CDR3 region is CASRYGTGASYEQYF. The CDR3 DNA follows: TGTGCCAGCAGATACGGGACAGGGGCCTCCTACGAGCAGTACTTC.

The chain recombines TRBV4-2 with TRBJ1-5; a weak D match, TRBD1 (5 bases). The CDR3 length is 16 residues. CDR1 is LGHNA and CDR2 is YNFKEQ in the germline V gene. The V and J ends lost 0 bases and 4 bases respectively, with 13 bases between them. As DNA, the CDR3 is TGTGCCAGCAGCCAAGATGCAGGGATCAGTAATCAGCCCCAGCATTTT. This encodes CASSQDAGISNQPQHF.

Only a few counts were recorded for this clonotype. The V and J genes are TRBV12-3 or TRBV12-4 and TRBJ2-7; D is unclear. The CDR3 covers 10 residues. Deletions cut 3 bases from V and 5 bases from J, with 2 bases between. The CDR3 nucleotides read TGTGCCAGCAGTTTGGACGAGCAGTACTTC. This gives the protein CASSLDEQYF.

This clonotype was detected ten times or more. The chain uses TRBV7-2 and TRBJ2-7; weak D call: TRBD1 (6 bases). The V gene lost 6 bases and the J gene lost 7 bases, with 16 bases spanning the gap. The CDR3 is 13 residues long. The germline CDR1 and CDR2 sequences are SGHTA and FQGNSA. The CDR3 sequence is CASRLQGMWEQYF. The CDR3 DNA is TGTGCCAGCAGGTTACAGGGAATGTGGGAGCAGTACTTC. Complete variable domain (other parts from reference TRBV7-2 and TRBJ2-7): GAGVSQSPSNKVTEKGKDVELRCDPISGHTALYWYRQSLGQGLEFLIYFQGNSAPDKSGLPSDRFSAERTGGSVSTLTIQRTQQEDSAVYLCASRLQGMWEQYFGPGTRLTVT.

This clonotype was counted a single time. The chain is built from TRBV7-9 and TRBJ1-1; unclear D gene. CDR3 length equals 14 residues. Germline CDR1 is SEHNR and CDR2 is FQNEAQ (reference sequence). V gave up 5 bases and J gave up 1 base, with 11 bases separating them. The CDR3 sequence is CASSPPLTNTEAFF. DNA of the CDR3: TGTGCCAGCAGCCCTCCTCTTACGAACACTGAAGCTTTCTTT.

This clonotype showed up many times. The V gene is TRBV11-1, the J gene TRBJ2-3; D is uncertain. The CDR3 sequence is 13 residues long. Between the trimmed V and J ends, which lost 5 bases and 5 bases, there was a span of 11 bases. Germline-derived CDR1 and CDR2 are SGHAT and FQDESV (reference sequence). CDR3 amino acids: CASSQRPGDTQYF. CDR3 DNA sequence: TGTGCCAGCAGCCAGAGGCCCGGAGATACGCAGTATTTT.

The chain uses TRBV2 and TRBJ2-1, with 7 positions matching TRBD2. This CDR3 is 14 amino acids long. CDR1 is SNHLY, CDR2 FYNNEI, per germline. The J segment lost 3 bases and the V segment lost 7 bases, leaving 6 bases of the junction unmatched. CDR3 nucleotides: TGTGCCAGCACTGGGACTACTTACTACAATGAGCAGTTCTTC. Translating it yields CASTGTTYYNEQFF.

The chain joins TRBV7-8 to TRBJ1-6, with a possible D match to TRBD1 (6 bases). V lost 4 bases to trimming and J lost 3 bases, with 19 bases between them. Germline V CDR1 and CDR2: SGHVS, FQNEAQ. The CDR3 contains 18 residues. The DNA for the CDR3 is TGTGCCAGCAGCTCTACCCCCCCCCGGGACAACTATAATTCACCCCTCCACTTT. Translation: CASSSTPPRDNYNSPLHF.